Listed below are T cell receptor beta chains from one sample, sequenced in a study of T cell changes during pregnancy in multiple sclerosis. The assay was immunoSEQ multiplex PCR, and TCRdb's table has in-frame clones only and misses some. The repertoire has 40,000 to 50,000 clones, around 93% of them found once; the top ten carry roughly 8.7%. The source was CD8+ T cells from peripheral blood mononuclear cells, collected in the third trimester of pregnancy. These receptor sequences come from a female donor with multiple sclerosis, enrolled in a pregnancy study. Each CDR3 is given with its conserved first and last residue. Clone size is not always given. Where it is, it says once, few, many or a class for expanded clones.

v_call	j_call	clone_size	cdr3_aa
TRBV2	TRBJ2-2	-	CASSQGYDTGELFF
TRBV5-4	TRBJ2-1	-	CASSRRESNEQFF
TRBV5-4	TRBJ1-1	-	CASSSGTAIEAFF
TRBV6-1	TRBJ1-5	-	CASSAGTGGQPQHF
TRBV5-1	TRBJ2-3	-	CASSNPMDRVEFTDTQYF
TRBV7-9	TRBJ2-7	-	CASSLGLADEQYF
TRBV7-2	TRBJ2-7	-	CASSLGGRFHEQYF
TRBV30	TRBJ2-1	-	CAWMGPGYYNEQFF
TRBV28	TRBJ2-2	-	CASSFRGDGELFF
TRBV28	TRBJ2-1	-	CATRTSGNEQFF
TRBV29-1	TRBJ2-1	-	CSVAGDSSYNEQFF
TRBV27	TRBJ1-2	-	CASSLGGYRGDYGYTF
TRBV19	TRBJ2-1	-	CASSMGGGSYNEQFF
TRBV19	TRBJ2-1	-	CASSIGFRYNEQFF
TRBV7-8	TRBJ2-1	-	CASRIPGLADYNEQFF
TRBV27	TRBJ2-7	-	CASSLLAGTSYEQYF
TRBV27	TRBJ2-7	-	CASSFGTGSYEQYF
TRBV7-9	TRBJ2-1	-	CASSIRSSSYNEQFF
TRBV28	TRBJ2-5	-	CASSEGTSSRETQYF
TRBV27	TRBJ1-5	once	CASSLGGYSNQPQHF
TRBV29-1	TRBJ1-2	-	CSVEDRGGYTF
TRBV28	TRBJ2-7	-	CASSGRLASYEQYF
TRBV28	TRBJ1-2	-	CASSLTLSGGDYGYTF
TRBV2	TRBJ1-1	once	CEQSNSGNTEAFF
TRBV7-9	TRBJ1-2	-	CASSPDSDGYTF
TRBV19	TRBJ2-1	-	CASSIATRGKYNEQFF
TRBV15	TRBJ2-1	-	CATSRDKTSGNNEQFF
TRBV4-3	TRBJ2-2	-	CASSFRTGTGELFF
TRBV4-2	TRBJ1-2	-	CASSQRLSIYGYTF
TRBV11-3	TRBJ2-1	-	CASSLGTGGGHEQFF
TRBV29-1	TRBJ2-1	-	CSVSPPGHQAYNEQFF
TRBV19	TRBJ2-7	-	CASSIGVEVPYEQYF
TRBV27	TRBJ2-3	-	CASSLYSRDTQYF
TRBV4-3	TRBJ2-1	-	CASSQDPSRYNEQFF
TRBV27	TRBJ1-2	-	CASSPDSILPYTF
TRBV5-1	TRBJ2-2	-	CASSFLQGGTGELFF
TRBV29-1	TRBJ2-7	-	CSVVGARAYEQYF
TRBV19	TRBJ1-4	few	CASSPTQQGWTGKLFF
TRBV28	TRBJ1-4	-	CASTGQGGEKLFF
TRBV29-1	TRBJ1-2	-	CSVEDEVYGYTF
TRBV7-9	TRBJ2-3	-	CASSTQGAADTQYF
TRBV6-1	TRBJ1-5	-	CASSELPRGDQPQHF
TRBV29-1	TRBJ2-2	-	CSVETSRAGELFF
TRBV7-9	TRBJ2-3	-	CASSFLWGWGTDTQYF
TRBV27	TRBJ2-7	-	CASSFSSDRWYF
TRBV10-1	TRBJ2-7	-	CASKNDRGSYEQYF
TRBV7-6	TRBJ2-7	-	CASAPSGLAGYYEQYF
TRBV28	TRBJ2-7	-	CASSGQGLSYEQYF
TRBV7-9	TRBJ2-5	-	CASSLFQGSGETQYF
TRBV5-4	TRBJ2-3	-	CASSSSLGGRDTQYF
TRBV7-9	TRBJ2-3	-	CASSSGGRDTDTQYF
TRBV14	TRBJ2-3	-	CASSQTPTQGDTQYF
TRBV7-6	TRBJ2-5	-	CASSLRGGQVGETQYF
TRBV5-8	TRBJ2-7	-	CASSRGLAGGSYEQYF
TRBV27	TRBJ1-4	-	CASRGTGNEKLFF
TRBV7-8	TRBJ1-1	-	CASRFGRRTEAFF